A selection of T cell receptor beta chains follows, all from one sample in a study of blood T cell repertoires in COVID-19. Method: immunoSEQ multiplex PCR; TCRdb's copy keeps in-frame clones and lacks some. This table has around 29,000 clones, over 70% appearing once. Sequenced: peripheral blood. The receptor set was obtained from a woman in her 70s with active or convalescent COVID-19. CDR3s include the opening cysteine and the closing phenylalanine or tryptophan.

>TRBV7-2|TRBJ1-2
CASSLDLRQGAYGYTF
>TRBV15|TRBJ2-5
CATSRSWTGMVETQYF
>TRBV3-1/TRBV3-2|TRBJ1-1
CASSQVGAEAFF
>TRBV7-9|TRBJ1-4
CASSSGTGGLNEKLFF
>TRBV10-2|TRBJ1-2
CASSDPGTGGGNYGYTF
>TRBV7-2|TRBJ2-1
CASSFSGDYYNEQFF
>TRBV11-2|TRBJ1-4
CASSGDRRNEKLFF
>TRBV2|TRBJ2-3
CASSSRGNTDTQYF
>TRBV5-6|TRBJ2-1
CASGPTGSDDNEQFF
>TRBV5-1|TRBJ1-2
CASSLAGGTYGYTF
>TRBV9|TRBJ2-7
CASSADSGGFYEQYF
>TRBV24-1|TRBJ2-2
CATSDPIAGADTGELFF
>TRBV5-1|TRBJ2-7
CASSSLGGTYEQYF
>TRBV5-1|TRBJ1-1
CASSRQGADTEAFF
>TRBV24-1|TRBJ2-3
CATSRGNTQYF
>TRBV30|TRBJ1-2
CAWSPRTVGEF
>TRBV7-9|TRBJ2-7
CASSLQGAYEQYF
>TRBV5-4|TRBJ1-2
CASSLTGEGYTF
>TRBV5-4|TRBJ2-2
CASSLGVSGSATGELFF
>TRBV28|TRBJ1-2
CASSSQGQGGSYTF
>TRBV7-7|TRBJ2-5
CASSFSTGLAGSQTQYF
>TRBV7-2|TRBJ1-1
CASSPGGQRGTEAFF
>TRBV6-5|TRBJ2-7
CASVGQRFPYEQYF
>TRBV11-2|TRBJ2-5
CASSFGFDTRAGETQYF
>TRBV2|TRBJ2-1
CASSLTSGSSYEQFF
>TRBV20-1|TRBJ2-1
CSVSSGVSNEQFF
>TRBV2|TRBJ1-1
CASREARGARTEAFF
>TRBV13|TRBJ1-2
CASSVGQLYGYTF